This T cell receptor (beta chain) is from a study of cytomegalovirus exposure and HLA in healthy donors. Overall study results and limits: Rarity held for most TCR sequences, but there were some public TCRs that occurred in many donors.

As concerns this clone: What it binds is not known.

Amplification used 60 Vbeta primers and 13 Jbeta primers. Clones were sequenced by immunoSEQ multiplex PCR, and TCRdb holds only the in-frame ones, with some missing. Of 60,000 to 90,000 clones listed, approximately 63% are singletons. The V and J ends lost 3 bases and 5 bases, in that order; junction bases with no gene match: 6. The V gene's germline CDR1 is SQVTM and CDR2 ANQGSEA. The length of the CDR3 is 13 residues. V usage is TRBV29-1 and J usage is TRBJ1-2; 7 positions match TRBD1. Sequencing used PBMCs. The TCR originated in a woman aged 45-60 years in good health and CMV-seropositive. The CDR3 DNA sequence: TGCAGCGTTGATAGGGACAGAAGATATGGCTACACCTTC. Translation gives CSVDRDRRYGYTF.